The entry that follows covers one TCR beta chain sequence. This clonotype was observed at least ten times. The target of this receptor is not known. No base quality values were provided; no much bigger clone lies one nucleotide off. The receptor library was made with RT-PCR. Sequencing took place on an Illumina MiSeq. The raw public data were reprocessed by TCRdb itself: fastp quality trimming at Q25, MiXCR clonotype calling, in-frame beta chains only. Duplicate CDR3 protein sequences are folded into a single record with the most common DNA and genes. The table for this sample lists around 700,000 distinct CDR3 sequences; approximately 15% of them were counted only once. Roughly 3.6% of the sample goes to the ten largest clones. This record belongs to a study (dated by TCRdb to about 2016). The junction shows trimming of 8 bases on V and 4 bases on J, and the gene matches do not reach 6 bases of it. Reading the germline V gene gives CDR1 WSHSY and CDR2 SAAADI. Including the terminal cysteine and phenylalanine, the CDR3 comprises 13 residues. This entry keeps only the CDR3 DNA: 39 bases, framed from base 1.

The chain uses TRBV10-2 and TRBJ1-1; the junction holds 8 bases that match TRBD1. The source of this sequence is a female donor in good health, serving as a healthy control. Sequencing was carried out using memory CD4+ T cells from blood. The nucleotide sequence reads as follows: TGCGCCAGCGGGAGGCAGGGGGCCACTGAAGCTTTCTTT. Its protein product is CASGRQGATEAFF.